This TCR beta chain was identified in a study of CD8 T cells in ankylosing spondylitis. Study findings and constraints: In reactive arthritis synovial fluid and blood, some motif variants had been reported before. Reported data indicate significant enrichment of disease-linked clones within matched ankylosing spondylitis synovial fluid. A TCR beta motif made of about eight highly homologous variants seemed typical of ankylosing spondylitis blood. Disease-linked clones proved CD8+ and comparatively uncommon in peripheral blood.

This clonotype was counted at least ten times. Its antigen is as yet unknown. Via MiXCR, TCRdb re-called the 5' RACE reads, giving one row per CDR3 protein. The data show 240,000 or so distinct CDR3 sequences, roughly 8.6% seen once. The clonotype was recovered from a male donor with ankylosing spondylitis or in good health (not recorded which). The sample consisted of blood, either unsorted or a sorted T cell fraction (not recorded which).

This chain's CDR3 is CASSFGASANTGELFF. CDR3 DNA sequence: TGTGCCAGCAGTTTTGGGGCCTCCGCGAACACCGGGGAGCTGTTTTTT. The rearrangement links TRBV12-3 or TRBV12-4 to TRBJ2-2; D is perhaps TRBD1 (5 bases). This CDR3 is 16 amino acids long. Trimming left V 3 bases short and J 0 bases short, with 11 bases between.